Presented here are 28 T cell receptor beta chains from one specimen sequenced in a study of shared clonotypes between healthy human individuals. Generated by immunoSEQ multiplex PCR, the TCRdb table keeps only in-frame clones and is missing some. The sample includes approximately 2.1 million clones, approximately 93% of them seen just once. The sequencing input was naive CD4+ T cells from PBMCs. Subset given: CD45RA+ positively selected. These receptors came from a man aged 18 to 30 in good health. Some clones in this sample may be carry-over from other donors' samples.

The V and J genes are TRBV5-1 and TRBJ2-4; 12 bases are a match to TRBD2. Per germline, CDR1 SGHRS and CDR2 YFSETQ. The CDR3 contains 19 residues. Losses at the gene ends were 0 bases for V and 3 bases for J; bases not matched to a gene: 10. The CDR3 protein is CASSLGGLAGPTGKNIQYF. CDR3 DNA sequence: TGCGCCAGCAGCTTGGGGGGACTAGCGGGTCCGACGGGCAAAAACATTCAGTACTTC.

The chain is built from TRBV4-1 and TRBJ1-1; D remains ambiguous. CDR1 is MGHRA, CDR2 YSYEKL, per germline. The CDR3 spans 15 residues. Trimming pared 2 bases from V and 0 bases from J, leaving 10 bases between. The CDR3 nucleotides are TGCGCCAGCAGCCAATGGCCAGCCTTGAACACTGAAGCTTTCTTT. Translated: CASSQWPALNTEAFF.

The chain joins TRBV30 to TRBJ2-1; D possibly matches TRBD1 or TRBD2 (5 bases each). V was cut by 0 bases and J by 0 bases, with 9 bases left in between. The CDR3 is made up of 15 amino acids. The germline gives CDR1 GTSNPN, CDR2 SVGIG (reference sequence). In DNA, the CDR3 is TGTGCCTGGAGTGTATGGGGGAGCTCCTACAATGAGCAGTTCTTC. Amino acid sequence: CAWSVWGSSYNEQFF.

The chain links TRBV11-2 to TRBJ1-1; D is possibly TRBD1 (6 bases). This CDR3 is 15 amino acids long. The V end was cut by 5 bases, the J end by 4 bases, with 17 bases between. CDR1 is SGHAT, CDR2 FQNNGV, per germline. CDR3 residues: CASSDRGGGRTEAFF. CDR3 coding DNA: TGTGCCAGCAGCGACAGAGGAGGGGGACGCACTGAAGCTTTCTTT.

The genes are TRBV5-6 and TRBJ2-4; TRBD1 aligns across 10 bases. Trimming cost V 4 bases and J 8 bases; bases outside gene matches: 6. The germline CDR1 and CDR2 sequences are SGHDT and YYEEEE. This CDR3 has 14 amino acids. In nucleotides, the CDR3 is TGTGCCAGCAGCGTGGGACAGGGGTTAGACATTCAGTACTTC. Translated, it gives CASSVGQGLDIQYF.

The chain uses TRBV28 and TRBJ2-5, with D uncertain. V was pared by 6 bases and J by 5 bases, with 10 bases between. This CDR3 is built from 12 residues. The germline V gene encodes CDR1 MDHEN and CDR2 SYDVKM. CDR3 region: CASRESGETQYF. The CDR3 DNA reads as TGTGCCAGCAGAGAGAGTGGGGAGACCCAGTACTTC.

The rearrangement uses TRBV7-2 and TRBJ2-7; D uncertain. CDR3 length: 12 residues. V was shortened by 5 bases and J by 3 bases, with 8 bases between the two germline ends. Germline CDR1 and CDR2: SGHTA and FQGNSA. The CDR3 bases are TGTGCCAGCAGCACAATGGGCTACGAGCAGTACTTC. This encodes CASSTMGYEQYF.

The chain employs TRBV9 and TRBJ2-5; D possibly uses TRBD1 or TRBD2 (5 bases each). Between the trimmed V and J ends, which lost 4 bases and 0 bases, there was a span of 10 bases. Germline values: CDR1 SGDLS, CDR2 YYNGEE. The CDR3 runs 14 residues. CDR3 region: CASSPRGDQETQYF. Written as DNA, the CDR3 is TGTGCCAGCAGCCCCCGGGGCGACCAAGAGACCCAGTACTTC.

CDR3 sequence (DNA): TGTGCCAGCTCACCGGGGGACACCGGATTTAACTATGGCTACACCTTC. Translated, it gives CASSPGDTGFNYGYTF. J is TRBJ1-2 and V is TRBV18, with D possibly TRBD1 on 6 matching bases. Germline V gene data show CDR1 as KGHSH and CDR2 as LQKENI. V was shortened by 3 bases and J by 1 base, with 15 bases between the two germline ends. The CDR3 sequence is 16 residues long. The variable domain in full, completed from reference TRBV18 and TRBJ1-2, reads NAGVMQNPRHLVRRRGQEARLRCSPMKGHSHVYWYRQLPEEGLKFMVYLQKENIIDESGMPKERFSAEFPKEGPSILRIQQVVRGDSAAYFCASSPGDTGFNYGYTFGSGTRLTVV.

This sequence joins TRBV28 and TRBJ2-7; TRBD1 matches 9 bases. The V gene's germline CDR1 is MDHEN and CDR2 SYDVKM. Trimming removed 8 bases from V and 5 bases from J; junction bases left unmatched: 10. The CDR3 extends over 14 amino acids. The CDR3 coding sequence is TGTGCCAGCCGGGGGACAGGGCAATTCCACGAGCAGTACTTC. Translating it yields CASRGTGQFHEQYF.

This clone was counted a few times. In nucleotides, the CDR3 is TGTGCCACAAAACGAGAGGGTGCGGGCACTGAAGCTTTCTTT. Encoded protein: CATKREGAGTEAFF. V gene TRBV7-9 combines with J gene TRBJ1-1; D not resolved. V was pared by 10 bases and J by 4 bases, with 19 bases between. Germline V gene lookup returns CDR1 SEHNR and CDR2 FQNEAQ (reference sequence). The CDR3 is 14 amino acids.

The chain employs TRBV28 and TRBJ2-1, with TRBD2 identical over 10 bases. The CDR3 spans 12 residues. Germline V gene sequence: CDR1 MDHEN, CDR2 SYDVKM. V was pared by 6 bases and J by 14 bases, with 7 bases of the junction left unmatched. Written as DNA, the CDR3 is TGTGCCAGCAGAAGCGGGAGGGGGGAGGAGTTCTTC. Its protein product is CASRSGRGEEFF.

The chain joins TRBV7-9 to TRBJ1-2; D uncertain. The CDR3 length is 12 residues. Deletions cut 5 bases from V and 4 bases from J, with 8 bases between. The germline gives CDR1 SEHNR, CDR2 FQNEAQ (reference sequence). CDR3 region: CASSGLSYGYTF. Written as DNA, the CDR3 is TGTGCCAGCAGCGGACTCTCCTATGGCTACACCTTC.

This CDR3 is CSVGSPFNTGELFF. The CDR3 bases are TGCAGCGTTGGAAGTCCCTTTAACACCGGGGAGCTGTTTTTT. The rearrangement uses TRBV29-1 and TRBJ2-2; D unclear. The germline CDR1 and CDR2 sequences are SQVTM and ANQGSEA. CDR3 length equals 14 residues. Deletions cut 4 bases from V and 2 bases from J, with 11 bases between.

The chain employs TRBV7-2 and TRBJ2-7; maybe TRBD1 (5 bases). This CDR3 is built from 14 residues. V was clipped by 4 bases and J by 5 bases, with 15 bases between them. The germline V gene encodes CDR1 SGHTA and CDR2 FQGNSA. CDR3: CASSSFGYRNEQYF. CDR3 DNA sequence: TGTGCCAGCAGCTCCTTTGGGTACAGGAACGAGCAGTACTTC.

This clone was counted a single time. The chain employs TRBV10-2 and TRBJ2-3, with D uncertain. The CDR3 is 12 amino acids. CDR1 and CDR2 (germline): WSHSY, SAAADI. V was clipped by 8 bases and J by 4 bases, with 10 bases between them. CDR3 protein: CASSPRADTQYF. The CDR3 coding sequence is TGCGCCAGCTCCCCTCGAGCAGATACGCAGTATTTT.

The chain has TRBV19 and TRBJ2-7; D gene ambiguous. The CDR3 runs to 14 residues. The germline gives CDR1 LNHDA, CDR2 SQIVND (reference sequence). Between the trimmed V and J ends, which lost 4 bases and 3 bases, there was a span of 13 bases. CDR3 DNA: TGTGCCAGTAGTAGGCAATTCCCCCTCTACGAGCAGTACTTC. This encodes CASSRQFPLYEQYF.

On this clone: Distinct nucleotide sequences in the sample also encode this CDR3. The rearrangement links TRBV20-1 to TRBJ2-1; D not certain. In germline, CDR1 is DFQATT, CDR2 SNEGSKA (reference sequence). This CDR3 is 11 amino acids long. V was clipped by 2 bases and J by 4 bases, with 3 bases between them. In DNA form, the CDR3 reads TGCAGTGCTAGAACGTACAATGAGCAGTTCTTC. Translated, it gives CSARTYNEQFF.

V usage is TRBV6-4 and J usage is TRBJ2-1; maybe TRBD2 (6 bases). Germline CDR1 MRHNA, CDR2 SNTAGT. Trimming removed 0 bases from V and 5 bases from J, with 11 bases in between. The CDR3 contains 15 residues. CDR3 protein: CASSDSSAGHNEQFF. CDR3 nucleotides: TGTGCCAGCAGTGACTCTTCGGCGGGACACAATGAGCAGTTCTTC.

The chain employs TRBV28 and TRBJ1-5; D is uncertain. V was trimmed by 5 bases and J by 9 bases, leaving 14 bases between them. From germline, CDR1 is MDHEN and CDR2 SYDVKM. The CDR3 has 13 residues. The CDR3 region is CASSPGLLRPQHF. CDR3 in DNA: TGTGCCAGCAGTCCGGGCCTCCTGAGGCCCCAGCATTTT.

The chain recombines TRBV5-1 with TRBJ1-4; D is unclear. Germline CDR1 is SGHRS and CDR2 is YFSETQ. The ends were cut back, 0 bases at V and 0 bases at J, with 9 bases in the middle. The CDR3 is made up of 16 amino acids. DNA of the CDR3: TGCGCCAGCAGCTTGGTCATTGGCGCAACTAATGAAAAACTGTTTTTT. Translating gives CASSLVIGATNEKLFF.

The V gene is TRBV7-9, the J gene TRBJ2-3; possible D gene TRBD1, 5 bases. This CDR3 has 15 residues. Trimming left V 1 base short and J 0 bases short, with 8 bases between. Germline CDR1 reads SEHNR; CDR2 reads FQNEAQ (reference sequence). In DNA, the CDR3 is TGTGCCAGCAGCTTAGACAGGTGGAGCACAGATACGCAGTATTTT. Translation: CASSLDRWSTDTQYF.

The CDR3 sequence: CASSFRVNDAGELFF. The DNA for the CDR3 is TGCGCCAGCAGCTTTAGGGTAAACGACGCCGGGGAGCTGTTTTTT. The chain has TRBV5-1 and TRBJ2-2; D gene unclear. V lost 2 bases to trimming and J lost 6 bases, with 14 bases between them. The CDR3 spans 15 residues. Germline V gene data show CDR1 as SGHRS and CDR2 as YFSETQ.

The rearrangement joins TRBV27 to TRBJ1-3; D unclear. Germline-derived CDR1 and CDR2 are MNHEY and SMNVEV (reference sequence). V lost 4 bases and J lost 0, with 10 bases in between. The CDR3 length is 15 residues. DNA of the CDR3: TGTGCCAGCAGTTCATACGGATCCTCTGGAAACACCATATATTTT. This encodes CASSSYGSSGNTIYF.

The chain recombines TRBV19 with TRBJ1-5; weak D call: TRBD1 (5 bases). The CDR3 sequence is 15 residues long. Germline CDR1 reads LNHDA; CDR2 reads SQIVND (reference sequence). The V end lost 1 base, the J end lost 7 bases, and 14 bases lay between the germline ends. The CDR3 spells CASSIVWGRGQPQHF. For the CDR3, the DNA is TGTGCCAGTAGTATAGTTTGGGGACGGGGGCAGCCCCAGCATTTT.

The V and J genes are TRBV10-2 and TRBJ2-5; 13 bases are shared with TRBD2. The junction had 3 bases not matched to a gene; V was cut back by 6 bases and J by 5 bases. There are 14 residues in the CDR3. Germline V lookup: CDR1 WSHSY, CDR2 SAAADI. The CDR3 loop is CASRTSGRLETQYF. CDR3 DNA: TGCGCCAGCAGGACTAGCGGGAGGCTCGAGACCCAGTACTTC.

The chain has TRBV5-1 and TRBJ1-4; D is undetermined. Germline V gives CDR1 SGHRS, CDR2 YFSETQ. V was pared by 0 bases and J by 2 bases, with 8 bases between. This CDR3 is built from 15 residues. In DNA form, the CDR3 reads TGCGCCAGCAGCTTGGGGTCCATGACTAATGAAAAACTGTTTTTT. Translated: CASSLGSMTNEKLFF.

V gene TRBV29-1 combines with J gene TRBJ2-5; D possibly corresponds to TRBD1 (6 bases). The CDR3 totals 14 residues. The germline V gene has CDR1 SQVTM and CDR2 ANQGSEA. Trimming removed 3 bases from V and 5 bases from J, with 16 bases in between. CDR3 in amino acids: CSVEAPGVQETQYF. CDR3 sequence (DNA): TGCAGCGTTGAGGCGCCAGGGGTACAGGAGACCCAGTACTTC.